One sample yielded the 10 T cell receptor beta chains listed below, sequenced in a study of OX40 agonist ivuxolimab in advanced cancers. Repertoires were generated with immunoSEQ multiplex PCR, while TCRdb's copy carries only in-frame clones and drops some. The table records tens of thousands of clones, around 85% of them present only once. The source material was CD4+ or CD8+ T cells sorted from blood, sampled in a trial of the OX40 agonist ivuxolimab. These receptors were taken from an adult with an advanced solid tumor such as melanoma, head and neck, liver or kidney cancer.

This clone is judged medium-sized. The chain links TRBV6-5 to TRBJ2-7; tentatively, D is TRBD1 (5 bases). The CDR3 covers 15 residues. From germline, CDR1 is MNHEY and CDR2 SVGAGI. The V end lost 4 bases, the J end lost 0 bases, and 13 bases lay between the germline ends. CDR3 amino acids: CASSFDSLISYEQYF. As DNA, the CDR3 is TGTGCCAGCAGTTTCGACAGCCTTATCTCCTACGAGCAGTACTTC.

The genes are TRBV2 and TRBJ1-1; 7 bases align to TRBD1. The CDR3 extends over 14 amino acids. The germline V gene has CDR1 SNHLY and CDR2 FYNNEI. The J segment lost 4 bases and the V segment lost 4 bases, leaving 6 bases of the junction unmatched. CDR3 coding DNA: TGTGCCAGCAGTGGGACAGGACATTTCACTGAAGCTTTCTTT. Translated: CASSGTGHFTEAFF.

In this sample, this clone turned up once. The chain couples TRBV6-6 to TRBJ1-5; D is perhaps TRBD1 (6 bases). The CDR3 has 14 amino acids. V was trimmed by 7 bases and J by 7 bases, leaving 17 bases between them. Germline CDR1 MNHNY, CDR2 SVGAGI (reference sequence). CDR3 region: CASNKQGGGQPQHF. DNA of the CDR3: TGTGCCAGCAACAAACAGGGTGGGGGACAGCCCCAGCATTTT.

Only one count was recorded for this clone. The rearrangement links TRBV2 to TRBJ1-5; TRBD1 might be the D (5 bases). Trimming left V 4 bases short and J 1 base short, with 11 bases between. Germline V CDR1 and CDR2: SNHLY, FYNNEI. The CDR3 is 15 amino acids. The CDR3 reads CASSGTGDSNQPQHF. As DNA, the CDR3 is TGTGCCAGCAGTGGGACGGGGGACAGCAATCAGCCCCAGCATTTT.

In the case of this clone: The sample has other DNA sequences that encode this CDR3 too. This chain links TRBV11-3 with TRBJ2-1; D uncertain. The germline V gene has CDR1 SGHNT and CDR2 YENEEA. The CDR3 totals 13 residues. V lost 1 base, J lost 6 bases, and 7 bases lay in between. The CDR3 spells CASSLAGSNEQFF. The DNA for the CDR3 is TGTGCCAGCAGCTTAGCCGGGTCCAATGAGCAGTTCTTC.

In its sample, this clone was seen a few times. This rearrangement joins TRBV10-3 to TRBJ2-7; D is possibly TRBD1 (6 bases). Trimming pared 7 bases from V and 1 base from J, leaving 8 bases between. CDR1 and CDR2 from the germline V gene are ENHRY and SYGVKD. There are 12 residues in the CDR3. In nucleotides, the CDR3 is TGTGCCATCAAAGGGGGTTCCTACGAGCAGTACTTC. This codes for CAIKGGSYEQYF.

The chain couples TRBV2 to TRBJ1-5; D is unresolved. This CDR3 region has 13 residues. The V gene's germline CDR1 is SNHLY and CDR2 FYNNEI. V gave up 7 bases and J gave up 7 bases, with 14 bases separating them. The CDR3 sequence: CASTPRLDQPQHF. The CDR3 DNA reads as TGTGCCAGCACCCCCCGGCTAGACCAGCCCCAGCATTTT.

The chain recombines TRBV4-2 with TRBJ1-2; TRBD1 matches 7 bases. CDR1 and CDR2 (germline): LGHNA, YNFKEQ. The CDR3 extends over 14 amino acids. The ends lost 0 bases at V and 6 bases at J; junction bases unmatched: 4. CDR3 amino acids: CASSQDGRGDGYTF. CDR3 DNA: TGTGCCAGCAGCCAAGACGGCAGGGGGGATGGCTACACCTTC.

V and J are TRBV9 and TRBJ2-5, with D uncertain. V lost 4 bases to trimming and J lost 6 bases, with 16 bases between them. This CDR3 is 14 amino acids long. Germline-derived CDR1 and CDR2 are SGDLS and YYNGEE. This CDR3 is CASSPGLGGKTQYF. Written as DNA, the CDR3 is TGTGCCAGCAGCCCCGGGTTAGGTGGAAAGACCCAGTACTTC. Looking up the rest from reference TRBV9 and TRBJ2-5 gives the full variable domain: DSGVTQTPKHLITATGQRVTLRCSPRSGDLSVYWYQQSLDQGLQFLIQYYNGEERAKGNILERFSAQQFPDLHSELNLSSLELGDSALYFCASSPGLGGKTQYFGPGTRLLVL.

This clone rates as medium-sized (0.01 to 0.1%). This sequence joins TRBV9 and TRBJ2-2; D might be TRBD2 (6 bases). CDR1 and CDR2 (germline): SGDLS, YYNGEE. This CDR3 region has 16 residues. V gave up 0 bases and J gave up 4 bases, with 13 bases separating them. For the CDR3, the DNA is TGTGCCAGCAGCGTAGAAGGGACTGAGCTCACCGGGGAGCTGTTTTTT. Translation: CASSVEGTELTGELFF.